Listed below are T cell receptor beta chains from one sample, sequenced in a study of human thymus T cells. Clones were read by immunoSEQ multiplex PCR, and TCRdb kept only the in-frame ones, dropping some. The sample carries about 130,000 clones, about 93% recorded once. The specimen was thymus tissue. The receptors were sampled from a boy under three years old with a congenital heart defect but otherwise immunologically healthy. CDR3s include the opening cysteine and the closing phenylalanine or tryptophan. A D gene is named only where the DNA matches it firmly. Only some rows state a clone size, as once, few, many or a class for expanded clones.

CDR3nt: TGTGCCACCGCGAAAGGTATCGACGAGCAGTACTTC
CDR3aa: CATAKGIDEQYF
d_gene: NA
abundance: NA
v_gene: TRBV10-3
j_gene: TRBJ2-7

CDR3nt: TGTGCCAGCAGTTTATTGGACAGCTCTCATTCCCTCAATCAGCCCCAGCATTTT
CDR3aa: CASSLLDSSHSLNQPQHF
d_gene: NA
abundance: NA
v_gene: TRBV28
j_gene: TRBJ1-5

CDR3nt: TGTGCCAGCCAAGTCCGAAGACTAGCGGGGGGGGGAGAGACCCAGTACTTC
CDR3aa: CASQVRRLAGGGETQYF
d_gene: TRBD2
abundance: NA
v_gene: TRBV28
j_gene: TRBJ2-5

CDR3nt: TGTGCCAGCAGCCATAGGGGGGGAAACACCATATATTTT
CDR3aa: CASSHRGGNTIYF
d_gene: NA
abundance: NA
v_gene: TRBV7-9
j_gene: TRBJ1-3

CDR3nt: TGTGCTAGTGGTTTGGGAACCGGACTAGCGGGGTACTCCTACAATGAGCAGTTCTTC
CDR3aa: CASGLGTGLAGYSYNEQFF
d_gene: TRBD2
abundance: once
v_gene: TRBV12-5
j_gene: TRBJ2-1

CDR3nt: TGTGCCAGCAGCCTGGGCAACTCCTATAATTCACCCCTCCACTTT
CDR3aa: CASSLGNSYNSPLHF
d_gene: NA
abundance: NA
v_gene: TRBV27
j_gene: TRBJ1-6

CDR3nt: TGTGCCAGCAGCTTTACAGGGGGGAATGAAAAACTGTTTTTT
CDR3aa: CASSFTGGNEKLFF
d_gene: TRBD1
abundance: NA
v_gene: TRBV5-4
j_gene: TRBJ1-4

CDR3nt: TGTGCCAGCAGCCTCACAGGGCCCGGAAACACCATATATTTT
CDR3aa: CASSLTGPGNTIYF
d_gene: NA
abundance: NA
v_gene: TRBV5-6
j_gene: TRBJ1-3

CDR3nt: TGTGCCAGCAGCGTAGGGGCCCCTCCGAACACCGGGGAGCTGTTTTTT
CDR3aa: CASSVGAPPNTGELFF
d_gene: NA
abundance: NA
v_gene: TRBV9
j_gene: TRBJ2-2

CDR3nt: TGTGCCAGCAGCCCCTTGAGCTCTGGAAACACCATATATTTT
CDR3aa: CASSPLSSGNTIYF
d_gene: NA
abundance: once
v_gene: TRBV25-1
j_gene: TRBJ1-3

CDR3nt: TGTGCCAGCAGCTCGGACAGGGGGAGATGCCAGCCCCAGCATTTT
CDR3aa: CASSSDRGRCQPQHF
d_gene: TRBD1
abundance: NA
v_gene: TRBV7-9
j_gene: TRBJ1-5

CDR3nt: TGTGCCAGCAGTCCGGAGACTAGCGGGGGCCTTACAGATACGCAGTATTTT
CDR3aa: CASSPETSGGLTDTQYF
d_gene: TRBD2
abundance: once
v_gene: TRBV28
j_gene: TRBJ2-3

CDR3nt: TGTGCCAGCAGCCGTCAGACCGGGACTGAAAACACTGAAGCTTTCTTT
CDR3aa: CASSRQTGTENTEAFF
d_gene: NA
abundance: NA
v_gene: TRBV9
j_gene: TRBJ1-1

CDR3nt: TGTGCCAGCAGCTTGCGGCACCCGGAGGAAAAACTGTTTTTT
CDR3aa: CASSLRHPEEKLFF
d_gene: NA
abundance: NA
v_gene: TRBV5-5
j_gene: TRBJ1-4

CDR3nt: TGTGCCAGCAGTTACCTAGCGGGGGGGCAAGAGACCCAGTACTTC
CDR3aa: CASSYLAGGQETQYF
d_gene: TRBD2
abundance: NA
v_gene: TRBV28
j_gene: TRBJ2-5

CDR3nt: TGTGCCAGCAGCTTAGCAAGACTAGCGTCCTACAATGAGCAGTTCTTC
CDR3aa: CASSLARLASYNEQFF
d_gene: TRBD2
abundance: NA
v_gene: TRBV7-2
j_gene: TRBJ2-1

CDR3nt: TGTGCCAGCAGTGAAGGTCCGCCTCTGGATGGCTACACCTTC
CDR3aa: CASSEGPPLDGYTF
d_gene: NA
abundance: NA
v_gene: TRBV2
j_gene: TRBJ1-2

CDR3nt: TGTGCCAGCAGTGAAGTTCTCCCGGGGAAGGGAAACACCATATATTTT
CDR3aa: CASSEVLPGKGNTIYF
d_gene: NA
abundance: NA
v_gene: TRBV6-1
j_gene: TRBJ1-3

CDR3nt: TGTGCCAGCAGCCTAACAGGGGCCTATGGCTACACCTTC
CDR3aa: CASSLTGAYGYTF
d_gene: TRBD1
abundance: NA
v_gene: TRBV7-9
j_gene: TRBJ1-2